One sample yielded the 8 T cell receptor beta chains listed below, sequenced in a study of T cell repertoires in cytomegalovirus infection. Their recognized antigens are unknown. One entry per CDR3 protein, called by TCRdb with MiXCR from the reads. This sample carries about 890,000 distinct CDR3 sequences, approximately 31% of them seen once, and the ten largest clones take over 12%. Material: cultured CD8+ T cells from PBMCs, obtained from culture after CMV antigen stimulation. The receptors stem from a human donor in good health (CMV status not recorded). Some clones in this sample may be carry-over from other donors' samples.

As to this clonotype: This may be a read error: a much more frequent sequence differs by one nucleotide. V is TRBV7-2 and J is TRBJ1-4, with D possibly TRBD1 on 5 matching bases. This CDR3 is 17 amino acids long. The germline V gene encodes CDR1 SGHTA and CDR2 FQGNSA. For the CDR3, the DNA is TGTGCCAACAGCTTAGGGCAGGGAGCCGGAACTAATGAAAAACTGTTTTTT. It encodes CANSLGQGAGTNEKLFF.

This clonotype was observed a handful of times. The gene calls are TRBV19 and TRBJ2-2; D remains unclear. This CDR3 is built from 15 residues. The V gene's germline CDR1 is LNHDA and CDR2 SQIVND (reference sequence). V lost 5 bases and J lost 1, with 11 bases in between. CDR3 sequence: CASSRPDQNTGELFF. The CDR3 region has the DNA TGTGCCAGTAGTCGCCCGGATCAGAACACCGGGGAGCTGTTTTTT.

This clonotype has only a few counts. The chain links TRBV28 to TRBJ2-1, with 8 bases lining up with TRBD1. V dropped 5 bases and J dropped 4; count of bases not matched to a gene: 7. CDR3 length equals 15 residues. CDR1 is MDHEN, CDR2 SYDVKM, per germline. The CDR3 reads CASSPDRALYNEQFF. The CDR3 region has the DNA TGTGCCAGCAGTCCGGACAGGGCTCTGTACAATGAGCAGTTCTTC.

In its sample, this clonotype was seen a few times. This chain links TRBV2 with TRBJ1-6; no firm D call. Germline V lookup: CDR1 SNHLY, CDR2 FYNNEI. The CDR3 length is 14 residues. Deletions cut 4 bases from V and 2 bases from J, with 6 bases between. The CDR3 DNA is TGTGCCAGCAGTGGGGTGACCTATAATTCACCCCTCCACTTT. Residues: CASSGVTYNSPLHF.

This rearrangement joins TRBV7-9 to TRBJ1-5; D unresolved. V was cut by 1 base and J by 7 bases, with 11 bases left in between. Germline V gives CDR1 SEHNR, CDR2 FQNEAQ (reference sequence). The CDR3 spans 14 residues. The DNA of the CDR3 is TGTGCCAGCAGCTTAGGAGGGAACCGGCAGCCCCAGCATTTT. As protein: CASSLGGNRQPQHF.

This clonotype was counted a few times. The chain couples TRBV6-6 to TRBJ2-5; TRBD2 agrees at 13 bases. Per germline, CDR1 MNHNY and CDR2 SVGAGI (reference sequence). The CDR3 length is 18 residues. With 2 bases clipped from V and 1 base from J, the junction kept 7 bases outside the gene matches. CDR3 protein: CASSYPPGTSGAQETQYF. The CDR3 DNA is TGTGCCAGCAGTTACCCCCCCGGGACTAGCGGGGCCCAAGAGACCCAGTACTTC.

The rearrangement uses TRBV23-1 and TRBJ2-7, with a possible D match to TRBD1 (5 bases). TRBV23-1 is known as an ORF, though its function is uncertain. The CDR3 spans 15 residues. The V end lost 0 bases, the J end lost 3 bases, and 12 bases lay between the germline ends. CDR3 nucleotide sequence: TGCGCCAGCAGTCAATCAGGGAACAGGTTCTACGAGCAGTACTTC. Its protein is CASSQSGNRFYEQYF.

The V and J genes are TRBV4-3 and TRBJ2-5, with D tentatively TRBD1 (5 bases). The germline V gene encodes CDR1 LGHNA and CDR2 YSLEER. Trimming took off 4 bases at V and 1 base at J, with 10 bases between the two ends. This CDR3 region has 14 residues. The CDR3: CASSPSTVQETQYF. CDR3 in DNA: TGCGCCAGCAGCCCTTCGACAGTCCAAGAGACCCAGTACTTC.